This entry lists 26 T cell receptor beta chains sequenced from one sample in a study of cytomegalovirus exposure and HLA in healthy donors. Vbeta (60) and Jbeta (13) primers were used in the PCR. Sequenced by immunoSEQ multiplex PCR; TCRdb stores in-frame clones only, minus some. The table has about 180,000 clones, around 77% seen once. Material for sequencing was PBMCs. These receptors were taken from a man aged 55 to 69 in good health and CMV-seronegative.

The rearrangement links TRBV7-6 to TRBJ2-5; D is uncertain. This CDR3 has 13 residues. V lost 2 bases, J lost 4 bases, and 8 bases lay in between. Germline CDR1 is SGHVS and CDR2 is FNYEAQ. The CDR3 region has the DNA TGTGCCAGCAGCTTAAGCGCCCTAGAGACCCAGTACTTC. Protein product: CASSLSALETQYF. Full variable domain (remainder filled in from reference TRBV7-6 and TRBJ2-5): GAGVSQSPRYKVTKRGQDVALRCDPISGHVSLYWYRQALGQGPEFLTYFNYEAQQDKSGLPNDRFSAERPEGSISTLTIQRTEQRDSAMYRCASSLSALETQYFGPGTRLLVL.

This clone occurred a few times. The chain carries TRBV29-1 and TRBJ1-1; maybe TRBD1 (5 bases). V shed 4 bases and J shed 6 bases, with 12 bases lying between them. The length of the CDR3 is 12 residues. Germline CDR1 and CDR2: SQVTM and ANQGSEA. This chain's CDR3 is CSVVWGVAEAFF. CDR3 coding DNA: TGCAGCGTTGTGTGGGGGGTGGCTGAAGCTTTCTTT. The whole variable domain, filled in from reference TRBV29-1 and TRBJ1-1, reads SAVISQKPSRDICQRGTSLTIQCQVDSQVTMMFWYRQQPGQSLTLIATANQGSEATYESGFVIDKFPISRPNLTFSTLTVSNMSPEDSSIYLCSVVWGVAEAFFGQGTRLTVV.

This rearrangement joins TRBV6-5 to TRBJ1-5; possible D gene TRBD1, 5 bases. CDR1 is MNHEY and CDR2 is SVGAGI in the germline V gene. The V and J ends lost 8 bases and 5 bases respectively, with 13 bases between them. The CDR3 spans 13 residues. The CDR3: CASWGGIDQPQHF. Written as DNA, the CDR3 is TGTGCCAGCTGGGGGGGGATTGATCAGCCCCAGCATTTT.

The V and J genes are TRBV6-6 and TRBJ1-1, with 8 bases matching TRBD1. The CDR3 contains 15 residues. The V gene's germline CDR1 is MNHNY and CDR2 SVGAGI (reference sequence). V was clipped by 5 bases and J by 3 bases; unmatched bases: 8. The CDR3 loop is CASSLRQGKDTEAFF. CDR3 in DNA: TGTGCCAGCAGTCTCCGACAGGGGAAGGACACTGAAGCTTTCTTT.

V and J are TRBV10-3 and TRBJ1-1, with D perhaps TRBD1 (6 bases). The CDR3 extends over 14 amino acids. The V end was cut by 9 bases, the J end by 3 bases, with 17 bases between. Germline loops: CDR1 ENHRY, CDR2 SYGVKD. The CDR3 here is CAIISDSLDTEAFF. DNA for the CDR3: TGTGCCATTATTTCGGACAGTTTAGACACTGAAGCTTTCTTT.

This sequence joins TRBV13 and TRBJ2-7; 7 bases line up with TRBD1. This CDR3 is 15 amino acids long. With 7 bases clipped from V and 0 bases from J, the junction kept 9 bases outside the gene matches. Per the germline V gene, CDR1 is PRHDT and CDR2 is FYEKMQ (reference sequence). The CDR3 nucleotides read TGTGCCAGCACAAGGGGGCGGAACCCCTCCTACGAGCAGTACTTC. This codes for CASTRGRNPSYEQYF.

The chain uses TRBV11-2 and TRBJ2-7; 7 bases are shared with TRBD2. Germline CDR1 SGHAT, CDR2 FQNNGV. The CDR3 runs to 17 residues. Trimming at V came to 5 bases and at J to 3 bases, leaving 16 bases not matched to a gene. The CDR3 spells CASSRDLLSGVNYEQYF. The CDR3 nucleotides are TGTGCCAGCAGCCGGGACTTGTTAAGCGGGGTAAACTACGAGCAGTACTTC.

The chain employs TRBV2 and TRBJ2-7; a weak D match, TRBD1 (5 bases). Trimming removed 7 bases from V and 4 bases from J, with 11 bases in between. The CDR3 loop spans 12 amino acids. Germline V gene sequence: CDR1 SNHLY, CDR2 FYNNEI. CDR3 bases: TGTGCCAGCACTGACAGAATATACGAGCAGTACTTC. Translation gives CASTDRIYEQYF.

V is TRBV6-5 and J is TRBJ1-5; 7 nucleotides agree with TRBD1. The end of the DNA aligns better with TRBJ2-3, so the J call may be wrong. Germline V gene sequence: CDR1 MNHEY, CDR2 SVGAGI. The CDR3 is made up of 13 amino acids. The CDR3 DNA reads as TGTGCCAGCAGACAGGGGAACAATCAGCCCCAGTATTTT. It specifies CASRQGNNQPQYF.

The chain carries TRBV7-2 and TRBJ2-1; unclear D gene. Trimming cost V 5 bases and J 3 bases, with 8 bases left between them. Germline CDR1 reads SGHTA; CDR2 reads FQGNSA. This CDR3 spans 13 amino acids. Here the CDR3 DNA reads TGTGCCAGCAGCCCCCGGGTCTACAATGAGCAGTTCTTC. Translated, it gives CASSPRVYNEQFF.

CDR3 amino acids: CASSVWSGASQETQYF. In nucleotides, the CDR3 is TGTGCCAGCAGTGTTTGGTCAGGTGCCAGCCAAGAGACCCAGTACTTC. The chain links TRBV6-1 to TRBJ2-5; D unclear. There are 16 residues in the CDR3. V lost 4 bases and J lost 1, with 16 bases in between. Germline V gene lookup returns CDR1 MNHNS and CDR2 SASEGT.

The gene calls are TRBV5-5 and TRBJ2-1; D remains ambiguous. This CDR3 has 11 amino acids. V gave up 2 bases and J gave up 8 bases, with 5 bases separating them. Germline V gene sequence: CDR1 SGHKS, CDR2 YYEKEE (reference sequence). The CDR3: CASSFPDEQFF. As DNA, the CDR3 is TGTGCCAGCAGCTTTCCCGATGAGCAGTTCTTC. The whole variable domain, remainder taken from reference TRBV5-5 and TRBJ2-1, is DAGVTQSPTHLIKTRGQQVTLRCSPISGHKSVSWYQQVLGQGPQFIFQYYEKEERGRGNFPDRFSARQFPNYSSELNVNALLLGDSALYLCASSFPDEQFFGPGTRLTVL.

The chain uses TRBV6-4 and TRBJ2-6; D unclear. Between the trimmed V and J ends, which lost 6 bases and 0 bases, there was a span of 9 bases. Germline CDR1 and CDR2: MRHNA and SNTAGT. This CDR3 region has 15 residues. The CDR3 loop is CASSRLSSGANVLTF. CDR3 sequence (DNA): TGTGCCAGCAGCCGACTGAGCTCTGGGGCCAACGTCCTGACTTTC.

The gene calls are TRBV19 and TRBJ2-3, with D perhaps matching TRBD1 (5 bases). Germline V gene lookup returns CDR1 LNHDA and CDR2 SQIVND (reference sequence). The CDR3 is made up of 15 amino acids. The V and J ends lost 7 bases and 0 bases respectively, with 14 bases between them. The CDR3 here is CASTVSRGSTDTQYF. CDR3 coding DNA: TGTGCCAGTACAGTGAGTAGGGGAAGCACAGATACGCAGTATTTT.

The rearrangement links TRBV27 to TRBJ1-5; 9 positions agree with TRBD1. The ends lost 5 bases at V and 2 bases at J; junction bases unmatched: 4. This CDR3 region has 15 residues. Germline values: CDR1 MNHEY, CDR2 SMNVEV (reference sequence). CDR3 protein: CASSQDRGGNQPQHF. The DNA for the CDR3 is TGTGCCAGCAGTCAGGACAGGGGAGGCAATCAGCCCCAGCATTTT.

This chain connects TRBV21-1 to TRBJ1-5; the DNA was not used to check the table's D call, TRBD1. TRBV21-1 is reported as a pseudogene. The CDR3 is 17 amino acids. CDR3 protein: CASIHQDDSRGNQPQHF. The CDR3 DNA follows: TGTGCCAGCATCCATCAAGACGACAGTCGGGGCAATCAGCCCCAGCATTTT.

The chain links TRBV7-9 to TRBJ1-1, with 7 bases that match TRBD1. V dropped 2 bases and J dropped 1; count of bases not matched to a gene: 4. The CDR3 sequence is 15 residues long. Germline-derived CDR1 and CDR2 are SEHNR and FQNEAQ (reference sequence). The CDR3 region is CASSLLPGGNTEAFF. In DNA, the CDR3 is TGTGCCAGCAGCTTATTACCAGGGGGGAACACTGAAGCTTTCTTT.

A remark on this clone: Germline is not matched at one junction end, which may reflect a read error. V and J are TRBV2 and TRBJ1-6; D gene ambiguous. The CDR3 is made up of 13 amino acids. CDR1 is SNHLY, CDR2 FYNNEI, per germline. The DNA for the CDR3 is TGTGCCAGCAGTGCTGGTTCGAACTCACCCCTCAACTTT. As protein: CASSAGSNSPLNF.

V gene TRBV2 combines with J gene TRBJ2-2; D gene ambiguous. Trimming stripped 7 bases from V and 3 bases from J, with 12 bases between. Germline V gives CDR1 SNHLY, CDR2 FYNNEI. The CDR3 loop spans 14 amino acids. The CDR3 loop is CASTQRADTGELFF. The CDR3 coding sequence is TGTGCCAGCACCCAGCGAGCCGACACCGGGGAGCTGTTTTTT.

The chain carries TRBV27 and TRBJ2-7; TRBD2 matches 14 bases. Germline V CDR1 and CDR2: MNHEY, SMNVEV (reference sequence). V shed 2 bases, J shed 11 bases, and the junction held 8 bases outside the gene matches. The CDR3 length is 15 residues. CDR3 region: CASSLGSGTSGSKYF. The DNA of the CDR3 is TGTGCCAGCAGTTTAGGTTCGGGGACTAGCGGGAGCAAGTACTTC.

This clone occurred a few times. This sample also contains other DNA sequences that code for the same CDR3. V usage is TRBV5-1 and J usage is TRBJ1-1, with 9 nucleotides matching TRBD1. The CDR3 is 14 amino acids. CDR1 is SGHRS and CDR2 is YFSETQ in the germline V gene. J was trimmed by 4 bases and V by 4 bases; bases with no gene match: 5. CDR3 DNA sequence: TGCGCCAGCAGCAGTGGACAGGGGTCCACTGAAGCTTTCTTT. It specifies CASSSGQGSTEAFF.

V and J are TRBV5-1 and TRBJ1-4; 7 bases align to TRBD1. The germline CDR1 and CDR2 sequences are SGHRS and YFSETQ. V shed 4 bases, J shed 5 bases, and the junction held 8 bases outside the gene matches. The CDR3 spans 15 residues. This CDR3 is CASSLRTGENEKLFF. The DNA for the CDR3 is TGCGCCAGCAGCCTTCGGACAGGAGAGAATGAAAAACTGTTTTTT.

The chain carries TRBV9 and TRBJ1-5; no reliable D call. This CDR3 is built from 17 residues. Germline V gene data show CDR1 as SGDLS and CDR2 as YYNGEE. Trimming took off 4 bases at V and 0 bases at J, with 17 bases between the two ends. CDR3 bases: TGTGCCAGCAGCCCAATACCCCCGGGATATAGCAATCAGCCCCAGCATTTT. Translating gives CASSPIPPGYSNQPQHF.

In DNA, the CDR3 is TGTGCCAGCAGTTACACGGGGGGCTCTGGGGCCAACGTCCTGACTTTC. Translating it yields CASSYTGGSGANVLTF. The J gene is TRBJ2-6, the V gene TRBV6-5, with 7 bases that match TRBD2. Per germline, CDR1 MNHEY and CDR2 SVGAGI. V trimming: 2 bases; J trimming: 0 bases; junction bases outside the gene matches: 1. CDR3 length: 16 residues.

The chain has TRBV4-3 and TRBJ2-3, with a tentative D call TRBD2 (5 bases). Germline V gives CDR1 LGHNA, CDR2 YSLEER. V was cut by 0 bases and J by 3 bases, with 13 bases left in between. The CDR3 has 16 amino acids. CDR3 bases: TGCGCCAGCAGCCAAGATGCCGGAGGTGGTACAGATACGCAGTATTTT. It specifies CASSQDAGGGTDTQYF.

In its sample, this clone was seen a few times. V and J are TRBV5-1 and TRBJ2-7; a possible D gene is TRBD2 (6 bases). The germline V gene has CDR1 SGHRS and CDR2 YFSETQ. V was shortened by 4 bases and J by 4 bases, with 18 bases between the two germline ends. There are 15 residues in the CDR3. The DNA of the CDR3 is TGCGCCAGCAGCCACTATCCGGGAGACGATTACGAGCAGTACTTC. Translation: CASSHYPGDDYEQYF.